One and the same sample provided the 27 T cell receptor beta chains below, sequenced in a study of shared clonotypes between healthy human individuals. Sequencing used immunoSEQ multiplex PCR; TCRdb keeps in-frame clones, though not all of them. Among hundreds of thousands of clones, approximately 97% were seen once, and the ten largest hold 0.045% to 0.06%. The specimen was naive CD4+ T cells sorted from blood. This sample's subset: CD45RA+ positively selected. The receptors were sampled from a woman aged 25 to 39 in good health.

The chain combines TRBV28 with TRBJ1-1; D unclear. Germline V CDR1 and CDR2: MDHEN, SYDVKM. The CDR3 loop spans 14 amino acids. Trimming removed 7 bases at V and 1 base at J, with 13 bases between. CDR3 loop: CASIPVWGNTEAFF. The CDR3 DNA sequence: TGTGCCAGCATCCCCGTGTGGGGGAACACTGAAGCTTTCTTT.

V gene TRBV30 combines with J gene TRBJ2-1; 9 bases line up with TRBD1. Trimming cost V 3 bases and J 7 bases; bases outside gene matches: 4. Germline V gene lookup returns CDR1 GTSNPN and CDR2 SVGIG (reference sequence). There are 13 residues in the CDR3. The CDR3 here is CAWRTTGGNEQFF. DNA of the CDR3: TGTGCCTGGAGGACGACAGGGGGAAATGAGCAGTTCTTC.

The CDR3 loop reads CASSPGTAVTFNEQFF. The CDR3 nucleotides are TGTGCCAGCAGCCCCGGAACGGCGGTCACATTCAATGAGCAGTTCTTC. The chain couples TRBV11-2 to TRBJ2-1; D is uncertain. This CDR3 contains 16 residues. V lost 5 bases and J lost 6, with 20 bases in between. Germline assignment: CDR1 SGHAT and CDR2 FQNNGV. The full variable domain, in which reference TRBV11-2 and TRBJ2-1 provide the parts outside the CDR3, is EAGVAQSPRYKIIEKRQSVAFWCNPISGHATLYWYQQILGQGPKLLIQFQNNGVVDDSQLPKDRFSAERLKGVDSTLKIQPAKLEDSAVYLCASSPGTAVTFNEQFFGPGTRLTVL.

The CDR3, as DNA: TGTGCCAGCAGCTTAATGGGCGTCGGAAACACCGGGGAGCTGTTTTTT. This sequence encodes CASSLMGVGNTGELFF. This rearrangement joins TRBV7-3 to TRBJ2-2; D gene uncertain. Per the germline V gene, CDR1 is SGHTA and CDR2 is FQGTGA. The ends were cut back, 1 base at V and 2 bases at J, with 11 bases in the middle. The CDR3 extends over 16 amino acids. Supplemented by reference TRBV7-3 and TRBJ2-2, the full variable domain reads GAGVSQTPSNKVTEKGKYVELRCDPISGHTALYWYRQSLGQGPEFLIYFQGTGAADDSGLPNDRFFAVRPEGSVSTLKIQRTERGDSAVYLCASSLMGVGNTGELFFGEGSRLTVL.

This chain connects TRBV7-9 to TRBJ1-1, with a tentative D call TRBD1 (5 bases). This CDR3 is built from 14 residues. CDR1 SEHNR and CDR2 FQNEAQ come from the germline V gene (reference sequence). The V end was cut by 5 bases, the J end by 1 base, with 11 bases between. The CDR3 nucleotides read TGTGCCAGCAGCCTGACAGTGGGGAACACTGAAGCTTTCTTT. This sequence encodes CASSLTVGNTEAFF.

CDR3 amino acids: CASSPVRGDGTGELFF. CDR3 in DNA: TGTGCCAGCTCACCTGTCAGGGGCGATGGCACCGGGGAGCTGTTTTTT. V gene TRBV18 combines with J gene TRBJ2-2, with D tentatively TRBD1 (6 bases). The CDR3 extends over 16 amino acids. Germline CDR1 and CDR2: KGHSH and LQKENI. Trimming left V 3 bases short and J 4 bases short, with 15 bases between.

V is TRBV19 and J is TRBJ2-7; 9 bases are shared with TRBD2. V trimming: 3 bases; J trimming: 5 bases; junction bases outside the gene matches: 8. Germline V gives CDR1 LNHDA, CDR2 SQIVND (reference sequence). The CDR3 is made up of 15 amino acids. Here the CDR3 reads CASSIWGLAQHEQYF. DNA of the CDR3: TGTGCCAGTAGTATCTGGGGACTAGCACAGCACGAGCAGTACTTC.

The chain recombines TRBV10-3 with TRBJ2-5, with TRBD1 identical over 7 bases. The germline CDR1 and CDR2 sequences are ENHRY and SYGVKD. The CDR3 covers 13 residues. Trimming removed 4 bases from V and 3 bases from J; junction bases left unmatched: 2. CDR3 residues: CAISGTGEETQYF. DNA for the CDR3: TGTGCCATCAGTGGGACAGGTGAAGAGACCCAGTACTTC.

This chain connects TRBV28 to TRBJ1-5; 7 nucleotides match TRBD1. The CDR3 runs to 14 residues. CDR1 is MDHEN, CDR2 SYDVKM, per germline. With 7 bases clipped from V and 4 bases from J, the junction kept 7 bases outside the gene matches. The CDR3 sequence: CASIPGQTNQPQHF. For the CDR3, the DNA is TGTGCCAGCATCCCGGGACAGACTAATCAGCCCCAGCATTTT.

The gene calls are TRBV5-7 and TRBJ2-7; D might be TRBD1 (5 bases). TRBV5-7 is annotated as an ORF whose role is uncertain. V was clipped by 3 bases and J by 3 bases, with 10 bases between them. The length of the CDR3 is 13 residues. The CDR3 spells CASSSQQDYEQYF. In DNA form, the CDR3 reads TGTGCCAGCAGCTCCCAACAGGACTACGAGCAGTACTTC.

Concerning this clone itself: The same CDR3 arises from other DNA sequences in this sample as well. The chain has TRBV9 and TRBJ2-1; 8 nucleotides agree with TRBD2. The CDR3 has 15 amino acids. CDR1 SGDLS and CDR2 YYNGEE come from the germline V gene. After removal of 0 bases from V and 4 bases from J, the junction contained 3 bases not matched to a gene. Here the CDR3 reads CASSVVSGTYNEQFF. The CDR3 DNA sequence: TGTGCCAGCAGCGTAGTTAGCGGGACTTACAATGAGCAGTTCTTC.

Of note for this clone: Other DNA sequences in this specimen translate into the identical CDR3. The V call is TRBV28, the J call TRBJ1-1; TRBD1 aligns across 9 bases. With V trimmed by 5 bases and J by 3 bases, 4 bases remained unmatched. From germline, CDR1 is MDHEN and CDR2 SYDVKM. The CDR3 loop spans 14 amino acids. CDR3 in DNA: TGTGCCAGCAGTCCGACAGGGGGATACACTGAAGCTTTCTTT. The encoded protein is CASSPTGGYTEAFF. The full variable domain, in which reference TRBV28 and TRBJ1-1 provide the parts outside the CDR3, is DVKVTQSSRYLVKRTGEKVFLECVQDMDHENMFWYRQDPGLGLRLIYFSYDVKMKEKGDIPEGYSVSREKKERFSLILESASTNQTSMYLCASSPTGGYTEAFFGQGTRLTVV.

CDR3 region: CASSSRGLAGGGTGELFF. In nucleotides, the CDR3 is TGTGCCAGCAGCTCAAGGGGACTAGCGGGAGGCGGCACCGGGGAGCTGTTTTTT. The chain uses TRBV7-9 and TRBJ2-2; 15 bases line up with TRBD2. Germline-derived CDR1 and CDR2 are SEHNR and FQNEAQ (reference sequence). V lost 4 bases to trimming and J lost 4 bases; unmatched junction nucleotides: 7. The CDR3 is 18 residues long.

CDR3 sequence (DNA): TGTGCCAGCAGCCAACCTAGCGGGAGCTACAATGAGCAGTTCTTC. Protein: CASSQPSGSYNEQFF. The genes are TRBV4-2 and TRBJ2-1; 10 nucleotides match TRBD2. This CDR3 comprises 15 residues. Germline CDR1 LGHNA, CDR2 YNFKEQ. V lost 2 bases, J lost 3 bases, and 1 base stayed unmatched.

This chain links TRBV5-5 with TRBJ2-1; 10 bases align to TRBD2. Germline V gene sequence: CDR1 SGHKS, CDR2 YYEKEE (reference sequence). V lost 4 bases and J lost 5; bases outside the gene matches: 6. The CDR3 runs 15 residues. CDR3 sequence: CASSPTGTSDNEQFF. Written as DNA, the CDR3 is TGTGCCAGCAGCCCGACCGGGACTAGCGACAATGAGCAGTTCTTC. Full variable domain (outside the CDR3, taken from reference TRBV5-5 and TRBJ2-1): DAGVTQSPTHLIKTRGQQVTLRCSPISGHKSVSWYQQVLGQGPQFIFQYYEKEERGRGNFPDRFSARQFPNYSSELNVNALLLGDSALYLCASSPTGTSDNEQFFGPGTRLTVL.

The chain joins TRBV7-9 to TRBJ2-7, with a tentative D call TRBD1 (5 bases). V lost 9 bases to trimming and J lost 1 base, with 13 bases between them. This CDR3 contains 13 residues. Germline V CDR1 and CDR2: SEHNR, FQNEAQ (reference sequence). The CDR3 sequence is CASNLDSSYEQYF. The CDR3 DNA is TGTGCCAGTAACCTAGACAGTTCCTACGAGCAGTACTTC.

V gene TRBV5-1 combines with J gene TRBJ2-2, with TRBD2 as a possible D gene (5 bases). CDR1 is SGHRS and CDR2 is YFSETQ in the germline V gene. Trimming removed 0 bases from V and 0 bases from J, with 9 bases in between. This CDR3 contains 16 residues. The CDR3 loop is CASSLDVSANTGELFF. The CDR3 region has the DNA TGCGCCAGCAGCTTGGATGTTAGCGCGAACACCGGGGAGCTGTTTTTT.

The chain carries TRBV28 and TRBJ1-2; perhaps TRBD1 as D (5 bases). CDR1 is MDHEN, CDR2 SYDVKM, per germline. The CDR3 is 18 residues long. The V and J ends lost 3 bases and 4 bases respectively, with 24 bases between them. In DNA form, the CDR3 reads TGTGCCAGCAGTTTGGCGGGCGCTACAGGAAGTATCGGCTATGGCTACACCTTC. It specifies CASSLAGATGSIGYGYTF.

This chain links TRBV7-3 with TRBJ2-3, with D perhaps matching TRBD2 (6 bases). This CDR3 region has 15 residues. CDR1 is SGHTA, CDR2 FQGTGA, per germline. Trimming shortened V by 5 bases and J by 0 bases, and 12 bases separated the two germline ends. The DNA of the CDR3 is TGTGCCAGCAGCCTCCGCGGGGCGAGCACAGATACGCAGTATTTT. It encodes CASSLRGASTDTQYF.

The chain is built from TRBV13 and TRBJ2-5, with TRBD2 matching 8 bases. The CDR3 is 14 amino acids. The ends lost 5 bases at V and 5 bases at J; junction bases unmatched: 7. From germline, CDR1 is PRHDT and CDR2 FYEKMQ (reference sequence). CDR3 bases: TGTGCCAGCAGCCCGGCCGGGAGGGCGGAGACCCAGTACTTC. Translated: CASSPAGRAETQYF.

CDR3 nucleotide sequence: TGTGCCAAGAGCGACCCCCAGGGGGTTGGAGGCTACACCTTC. Translated, it gives CAKSDPQGVGGYTF. This rearrangement joins TRBV21-1 to TRBJ1-2; no DNA check was done on the table's D call, TRBD1. TRBV21-1 is a pseudogene segment. This CDR3 has 14 residues.

V is TRBV11-3 and J is TRBJ2-5, with TRBD2 matching 11 bases. Per the germline V gene, CDR1 is SGHNT and CDR2 is YENEEA. V dropped 0 bases and J dropped 2; count of bases not matched to a gene: 2. The CDR3 contains 16 residues. CDR3 in DNA: TGTGCCAGCAGCTTAGACGGGACTAGCGGACAAGAGACCCAGTACTTC. Its translation: CASSLDGTSGQETQYF. Full variable domain (outside the CDR3, taken from reference TRBV11-3 and TRBJ2-5): EAGVVQSPRYKIIEKKQPVAFWCNPISGHNTLYWYLQNLGQGPELLIRYENEEAVDDSQLPKDRFSAERLKGVDSTLKIQPAELGDSAVYLCASSLDGTSGQETQYFGPGTRLLVL.

The chain joins TRBV5-1 to TRBJ2-1; D may be TRBD2 (6 bases). This CDR3 is built from 15 residues. CDR1 and CDR2 (germline): SGHRS, YFSETQ. Trimming took off 1 base at V and 4 bases at J, with 12 bases between the two ends. The DNA for the CDR3 is TGCGCCAGCAGCTTGTTAGCTAGCGCATACAATGAGCAGTTCTTC. This sequence encodes CASSLLASAYNEQFF.

The rearrangement joins TRBV28 to TRBJ2-7, with D perhaps matching TRBD1 (6 bases). Between the trimmed V and J ends, which lost 5 bases and 9 bases, there was a span of 17 bases. The CDR3 is 13 amino acids. Per the germline V gene, CDR1 is MDHEN and CDR2 is SYDVKM. CDR3 coding DNA: TGTGCCAGCAGTAGTCCACAGGGAAGCAGGCAGTACTTC. Translating it yields CASSSPQGSRQYF.

The chain recombines TRBV30 with TRBJ2-1, with no clear D. This CDR3 is 16 amino acids long. Trimming cost V 3 bases and J 1 base, with 16 bases left between them. Germline CDR1 GTSNPN, CDR2 SVGIG (reference sequence). CDR3 loop: CAWRTGSTPSYNEQFF. The CDR3 DNA reads TGTGCCTGGAGGACTGGATCGACTCCTTCCTACAATGAGCAGTTCTTC.

The V gene is TRBV30, the J gene TRBJ1-1; D gene ambiguous. V was shortened by 8 bases and J by 4 bases, with 23 bases between the two germline ends. Per the germline V gene, CDR1 is GTSNPN and CDR2 is SVGIG (reference sequence). The CDR3 spans 15 residues. In DNA form, the CDR3 reads TGTGCCCAATGTGCTAACGAGCCAGCGGGCACTGAAGCTTTCTTT. Translated: CAQCANEPAGTEAFF.

The chain combines TRBV27 with TRBJ2-3; D is possibly TRBD1 or TRBD2 (5 bases each). The CDR3 loop spans 17 amino acids. V lost 4 bases, J lost 6 bases, and 23 bases lay in between. Per the germline V gene, CDR1 is MNHEY and CDR2 is SMNVEV (reference sequence). This CDR3 is CASSSLLVYRTGDTQYF. The CDR3 DNA reads TGTGCCAGCAGTTCCCTACTAGTTTACAGGACCGGGGATACGCAGTATTTT.